Listed below are T cell receptor beta chains from one sample, sequenced in a study of early T cells in non-severe SARS-CoV-2 infection. In TCRdb, the 5' RACE reads were re-called with MiXCR into one record per CDR3 protein. The table has about 60,000 distinct CDR3 sequences, just over 20% seen once; the top ten hold 16%. Source: whole blood, taken at baseline. These receptors were obtained from an adult who was a healthcare worker with PCR-confirmed SARS-CoV-2 infection or an uninfected control (not recorded which). Each CDR3 is given without its conserved first and last residue.

V gene	J gene	CDR3 length	CDR3 protein
TRBV20-1	TRBJ2-6	13	SATGIFSGANVLT
TRBV5-4	TRBJ2-6	16	ASSTILGRTSGANVLT
TRBV14	TRBJ2-2	13	ASSLPGLSTGELF
TRBV2	TRBJ2-7	11	ASSEQSYYEQY
TRBV3-1	TRBJ2-5	14	ASSPTRGAARETQY
TRBV7-9	TRBJ2-1	14	ASSFTRGLPYNEQF
TRBV6-6	TRBJ2-1	12	ASSYELGRREQF
TRBV4-1	TRBJ1-5	12	ASSPTGPNQPQH
TRBV27	TRBJ2-1	13	ASSLSLDFNNEQF
TRBV7-6	TRBJ1-4	11	ASSLAPAEKLF
TRBV3-1	TRBJ1-2	14	ASSQDRAGGANGYT